Shown below are 10 T cell receptor beta chains from a single sample sequenced in a study of blood T cells in healthy people across ages. A second PCR, run for roughly 7 to 12 cycles, used a sample-barcoded 5' primer plus a J-beta primer mix. TCRdb redid the calling of the 5' RACE reads with MiXCR, one entry per CDR3 protein. The sample carries more than 550,000 distinct CDR3 sequences, about 20% recorded once. Sequenced material: blood. The receptors shown here come from a man aged 70 or older in good health.

The chain couples TRBV20-1 to TRBJ1-1; D call uncertain. The CDR3 sequence is 13 residues long. V was shortened by 6 bases and J by 0 bases, with 11 bases between the two germline ends. Germline CDR1 is DFQATT and CDR2 is SNEGSKA (reference sequence). CDR3: CSARGILNTEAFF. The CDR3 DNA sequence: TGCAGTGCCCGGGGAATCTTGAACACTGAAGCTTTCTTT.

The chain has TRBV18 and TRBJ2-1; TRBD2 is a possible D gene (5 bases). The CDR3 totals 14 residues. V gave up 0 bases and J gave up 6 bases, with 9 bases separating them. Germline V gene lookup returns CDR1 KGHSH and CDR2 LQKENI. The CDR3: CASSPPLAGNEQFF. The DNA of the CDR3 is TGTGCCAGCTCACCACCGCTAGCAGGCAATGAGCAGTTCTTC.

Only a few counts were recorded for this clonotype. This chain connects TRBV10-3 to TRBJ2-1, with D perhaps being TRBD1 or TRBD2 (6 bases each). The J call is doubtful: the DNA matches TRBJ2-7 better. The germline V gene encodes CDR1 ENHRY and CDR2 SYGVKD. CDR3 size: 14 residues. CDR3 protein: CAISESWGAYEQYV. The CDR3 DNA is TGTGCCATCAGTGAGTCGTGGGGGGCTTACGAGCAGTACGTC.

The chain recombines TRBV7-9 with TRBJ1-1, with unresolved D. CDR1 is SEHNR and CDR2 is FQNEAQ in the germline V gene (reference sequence). The CDR3 sequence is 12 residues long. V was clipped by 2 bases and J by 11 bases, with 12 bases between them. CDR3 sequence (DNA): TGTGCCAGCAGCTTAAGTCAATTGGGGGCTTTCTTT. Amino acid sequence: CASSLSQLGAFF.

On this clonotype: Being one base from a much bigger clone, this may be a read error. Since the CDR3 does not end with the conserved phenylalanine or tryptophan, this likely comes from a read error. This sequence joins TRBV3-1 and TRBJ1-1; the D is unclear. This CDR3 is built from 14 residues. Trimming cost V 2 bases and J 1 base, with 8 bases left between them. In germline, CDR1 is LGHDT, CDR2 YNNKEL (reference sequence). CDR3 residues: CASSQRAGNTEAFL. The CDR3 nucleotides are TGTGCCAGCAGCCAAAGGGCAGGGAACACTGAAGCTTTCCTT.

For the CDR3, the DNA is TGTGCCAGCAGTGCAAGACAGGGAGGCTACACCTTC. It is translated as CASSARQGGYTF. This chain joins TRBV2 and TRBJ1-2; 7 bases agree with TRBD1. V was pared by 4 bases and J by 8 bases, with 4 bases of the junction left unmatched. Germline-derived CDR1 and CDR2 are SNHLY and FYNNEI. The length of the CDR3 is 12 residues.

This chain joins TRBV5-1 and TRBJ2-5, with 8 bases aligning to TRBD2. The J call may be faulty, since TRBJ2-7 better matches the DNA end. The CDR3 sequence is 11 residues long. Germline V CDR1 and CDR2: SGHRS, YFSETQ. The DNA for the CDR3 is TGCGCCAGCCAAACTAGCGGCGAGCAGTACTTC. Protein: CASQTSGEQYF.

This clonotype was picked up many times. V gene TRBV24-1 combines with J gene TRBJ2-5; 11 bases are shared with TRBD2. This CDR3 is built from 15 residues. Germline trimming cut 6 bases from V and 5 bases from J; bases unmatched to any gene: 7. CDR1 is KGHDR, CDR2 SFDVKD, per germline. The CDR3 nucleotides are TGTGCCACCAGTCGGGGGACTAGCGGATCCGAGACCCAGTACTTC. Translation gives CATSRGTSGSETQYF.

This clonotype was recorded at least ten times. The chain is built from TRBV18 and TRBJ2-7; 10 nucleotides line up with TRBD1. CDR1 and CDR2 from the germline V gene are KGHSH and LQKENI. The CDR3 is 14 amino acids. The trim removed 5 bases at V and 7 bases at J, leaving 8 bases unmatched. The chain's CDR3 is CASSSGTGVEEQYF. The CDR3, as DNA: TGTGCCAGCTCATCCGGGACAGGGGTGGAGGAGCAGTACTTC.

Ten or more counts support this clonotype. The rearrangement uses TRBV3-1 and TRBJ2-3; 7 bases match TRBD2. Trimming cost V 6 bases and J 1 base; bases outside gene matches: 4. From germline, CDR1 is LGHDT and CDR2 YNNKEL (reference sequence). CDR3 length: 14 amino acids. As DNA, the CDR3 is TGTGCCAGCAGACCGACTAGCCGCACAGATACGCAGTATTTT. Its protein is CASRPTSRTDTQYF.